The clone carrying this TCR beta chain was seen only a few times. Germline trimming cut 7 bases from V and 5 bases from J; bases unmatched to any gene: 13. This CDR3 comprises 16 residues. CDR1 and CDR2 (germline): MDHEN, SYDVKM. The data derive from a study of T cells in Graves' hyperthyroidism and ophthalmopathy. PBMCs were derived from roughly 9.6 ml fresh peripheral blood. RNA transcripts were the template for amplifying TCR beta CDR3 regions. The HTBI set primed first-round TCR CDR3 RT-PCR. TCRdb ran MiXCR on the multiplex PCR reads and lists one entry per CDR3 protein. The data show a few hundred thousand distinct CDR3 sequences, under 20% seen once.

The sample comprised blood. The V call is TRBV28, the J call TRBJ1-4, with 7 positions matching TRBD1. The receptor's source is a man aged 18 to 30 with Graves' ophthalmopathy. CDR3 sequence: CASTSPTTGSNEKLFF. In DNA form, the CDR3 reads TGTGCCAGCACCTCCCCTACGACAGGGTCAAATGAAAAACTGTTTTTT.